This T cell receptor (beta chain) stems from a study of read filtering for tumor transcriptome and immune sequencing. This clonotype was counted at least ten times. The antigen is unknown. Findings and limits, study-wide: About 80% of IR-seq clonotypes had a single read, yet these held about 3.5% of reads.

This library used roughly 370 ng RNA and molecular barcoded adaptors spanning alpha/delta and beta/gamma chains. TCRdb analysed the reads with MiXCR anew, one entry per CDR3 protein. Seen here are tens of thousands of distinct CDR3 sequences, around 13% observed once, and the top ten hold 25% to 30%. The CDR3 is made up of 14 amino acids. J gave up 5 bases and V 4 bases, and 6 bases lay outside the gene matches. Per germline, CDR1 SGHVS and CDR2 FNYEAQ. Source material: a population of CD138-negative cells sorted from bone marrow. This chain joins TRBV7-6 and TRBJ2-5, with TRBD2 matching over 8 bases. The receptor comes from a donor aged 40 or over with multiple myeloma. The CDR3 loop reads CASSSGTRGETQYF. DNA for the CDR3: TGTGCCAGCAGCTCCGGGACTAGGGGCGAGACCCAGTACTTC.